This T cell receptor (beta chain) was sequenced during a study of CD8 T cells in ankylosing spondylitis. The study's findings and limits: A TCR beta motif of fewer than ten highly homologous variants seemed to mark ankylosing spondylitis blood.

Each CDR3 protein is one row after TCRdb ran MiXCR on the 5' RACE reads. The data show some 220,000 distinct CDR3 sequences, 7% to 10% seen once. This clonotype came up many times. Antigen unknown. Germline V gives CDR1 KGHDR, CDR2 SFDVKD. The V and J ends lost 9 bases and 5 bases, in that order; junction bases with no gene match: 0. The CDR3 covers 11 residues. V usage is TRBV24-1 and J usage is TRBJ2-1; 7 nucleotides agree with TRBD2. The sequencing sample was made of blood, either unsorted or a sorted T cell fraction (not recorded which). This clonotype was sampled from a female donor with ankylosing spondylitis or in good health (not recorded which). CDR3 DNA sequence: TGTGCCACCGGGAGGGACAATGAGCAGTTCTTC. Translating gives CATGRDNEQFF.